This TCR beta chain is drawn from a study of T cell responses to AZD1222 COVID-19 vaccine. Findings and caveats of the study: It was only a handful of AZD1222 recipients who were seropositive at baseline. When two AZD1222 doses had been given, Spike-specific TCR breadth and depth rose. Without day 14 samples, only post-peak T cell repertoires were studied.

Details on this clone: Its target is unknown.

Trimming removed 4 bases from V and 4 bases from J, with 15 bases in between. This CDR3 spans 14 amino acids. Looked up from germline, CDR1 is SGHRS and CDR2 is YFSETQ. Generated by immunoSEQ multiplex PCR, the TCRdb table keeps only in-frame clones and is missing some. The data contain 100,000 to 120,000 clones, about nine tenths of them seen just once; the ten biggest clones take up 7.5% to 9%. Here the sequenced sample was peripheral blood, taken on day 0 of AZD1222 vaccination. This TCR came from an adult in good health. The chain joins TRBV5-1 to TRBJ2-7; the D gene is possibly TRBD1 (6 bases). CDR3 nucleotides: TGCGCCAGCAGCGCCCGGGACATATTTTACGAGCAGTACTTC. Translating it yields CASSARDIFYEQYF.